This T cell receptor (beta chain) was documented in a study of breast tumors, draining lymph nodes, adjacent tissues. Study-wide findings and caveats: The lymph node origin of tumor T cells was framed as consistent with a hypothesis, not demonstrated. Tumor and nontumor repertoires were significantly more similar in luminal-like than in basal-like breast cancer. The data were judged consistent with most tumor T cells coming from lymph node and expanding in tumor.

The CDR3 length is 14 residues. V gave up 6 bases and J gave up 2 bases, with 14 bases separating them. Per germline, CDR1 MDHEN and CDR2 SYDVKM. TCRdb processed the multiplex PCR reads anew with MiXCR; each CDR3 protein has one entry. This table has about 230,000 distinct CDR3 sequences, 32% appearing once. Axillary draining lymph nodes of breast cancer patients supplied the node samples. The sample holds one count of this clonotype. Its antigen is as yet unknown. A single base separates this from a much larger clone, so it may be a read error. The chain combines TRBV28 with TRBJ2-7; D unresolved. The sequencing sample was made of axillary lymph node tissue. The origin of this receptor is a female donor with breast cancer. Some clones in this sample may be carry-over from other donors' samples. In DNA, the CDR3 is TGTGCCAGCAGACCCCCCAGGTTACCCTACGAGCAGTACTTC. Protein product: CASRPPRLPYEQYF.